This T cell receptor beta chain was sequenced in a study of cytomegalovirus exposure and HLA in healthy donors. Germline V gives CDR1 SGHRS, CDR2 YFSETQ. V dropped 3 bases and J dropped 4; count of bases not matched to a gene: 7. The CDR3 loop spans 15 amino acids. 60 Vbeta and 13 Jbeta primers were used in PCR. TCRdb's copy holds only in-frame clones and misses some; the assay was immunoSEQ multiplex PCR. The table lists 150,000 to 200,000 clones, over 75% of them singletons. The J gene is TRBJ2-1, the V gene TRBV5-1; 7 nucleotides match TRBD1. This receptor was identified in a girl under three years old in good health and CMV-seronegative. What was sequenced was PBMCs. CDR3 in amino acids: CASSSAQGTYNEQFF. Here the CDR3 DNA reads TGCGCCAGCAGCTCGGCACAGGGGACGTACAATGAGCAGTTCTTC.